This TCR beta chain was identified in a study of tissue T cells after allogeneic stem cell transplantation. The V end lost 4 bases, the J end lost 1 base, and 10 bases lay between the germline ends. Per germline, CDR1 LGHNA and CDR2 YNLKQL (reference sequence). This CDR3 comprises 14 residues. Clones were read by immunoSEQ multiplex PCR, and TCRdb kept only the in-frame ones, dropping some. The data show roughly 45,000 clones, roughly four fifths seen once. Notes on this clone: Its cognate antigen is unknown. Genes and germline come from the mouse. The read comes to an end 1 residue before the CDR3 does, leaving the germline J gene to fill in the end.

Study observations and caveats: The study did not identify alloreactive or antigen-specific tissue TCRs, and some clones might be persisting host cells. Only a limited share of tissue TCRs appeared in blood or spleen. Limitations included a small, clinically heterogeneous cohort and limited sampling depth. Anatomically similar tissues had similar TCR repertoires within each patient.

The receptor was isolated from a pool of C57BL/6 mice in good health. The chain links TRBV5 to TRBJ1-1, with D possibly TRBD1 on 5 matching bases. Sample: sorted cells pooled from one or two spleens. The CDR3 here is CASSPPGGNTEVFF. CDR3 DNA, as far as it was read: TGTGCCAGCAGCCCCCCGGGGGGGAACACAGAAGTCTTC.